The clone carrying this T cell receptor (beta chain) was seen a few times. This sample was taken from a study of blood T cell repertoires in COVID-19. Study summary: The cDNA or gDNA used as material had been derived from T cells, B-cell-depleted T cells, or PBMCs.

The V end was cut by 8 bases, the J end by 8 bases, with 12 bases between. The CDR3 contains 10 residues. From germline, CDR1 is GTSNPN and CDR2 SVGIG (reference sequence). Participant age was about 18 to 89 years, and participants resided in roughly 25 US areas. Allocation to cohorts depended on clinical history reported by the participants. Authors' data handling: How many nucleated cells were present was estimated from reference gene primer amplification. Clones were sequenced by immunoSEQ multiplex PCR, and TCRdb holds only the in-frame ones, with some missing. From that table come the V and J calls and clone size; the DNA was used to work out D and trimming. Altogether more than 200,000 clones are present, about 90% being singletons, with the ten largest covering about 4%.

The chain recombines TRBV30 with TRBJ1-2; D not certain. This receptor was taken from a woman in her 30s with acute COVID-19. The specimen sequenced was PBMCs or T cells enriched from blood (not recorded which). Here the CDR3 DNA reads TGTGCCGCGATCCTAGGAGGCTACACCTTC. Translating gives CAAILGGYTF. Full variable domain (outside the CDR3, taken from reference TRBV30 and TRBJ1-2): SQTIHQWPATLVQPVGSPLSLECTVEGTSNPNLYWYRQAAGRGLQLLFYSVGIGQISSEVPQNLSASRPQDRQFILSSKKLLLSDSGFYLCAAILGGYTFGSGTRLTVV.